The clone carrying this TCR beta chain was counted many times. What it recognizes is unknown. CDR3 length equals 16 residues. The germline gives CDR1 SEHNR, CDR2 FQNEAQ (reference sequence). The ends were cut back, 0 bases at V and 2 bases at J, with 14 bases in the middle. The data were taken from a study of T-cell memory formation after mild COVID-19. Researchers used 5'RACE with constant-segment primers to make TCR alpha and TCR beta cDNA libraries that carry sample barcodes and UMIs. One entry per CDR3 protein results from TCRdb running MiXCR on the 5' RACE reads. The sample contains approximately 110,000 distinct CDR3 sequences, about 20% of which appear only once. The study, taken as a whole, reports: Pre-infection memory held some responding clones, suggesting pre-existing cross-reactive T cells responded. Later expanders leaned CD4+, whereas clones that contracted between day 15 and 85 were balanced CD4/CD8.

This sequence originates from a man aged 18 to 35 who had mild COVID-19 (a few samples of this study predate the infection). Cell type and time point are not known. Sequenced: PBMCs or a T cell subset sorted from them (not recorded which). The V call is TRBV7-9, the J call TRBJ2-7, with D hard to call. The CDR3 region has the DNA TGTGCCAGCAGCTTAGCGCGAGGTAAAGTAGCCTACGAGCAGTACTTC. This translates into CASSLARGKVAYEQYF. Together with reference TRBV7-9 and TRBJ2-7, the CDR3 gives the full variable domain: DTGVSQNPRHKITKRGQNVTFRCDPISEHNRLYWYRQTLGQGPEFLTYFQNEAQLEKSRLLSDRFSAERPKGSFSTLEIQRTEQGDSAMYLCASSLARGKVAYEQYFGPGTRLTVT.